This T cell receptor beta chain was sequenced in a study of human T cells and chemical hapten exposure (TCRdb year 2021). As for the study more broadly: For sensitization, 2% DPC in acetone was applied to a 2 cm by 2 cm area of upper inner arm skin. Weekly therapeutic DPC doses were additionally applied to the scalp of patients throughout the approximately 23-week study period. Patch testing was performed on the upper back with Finn chambers containing 0.01% DPC, and the patch tests were scored after 6 days according to International Contact Dermatitis Research Group standards. Alopecia areata with under or over 50% scalp involvement, alopecia totalis and alopecia universalis were represented in the patient cohort, which was mostly female. Libraries were pooled for sequencing, and variation in per-sample TCR yields was attributed mainly to small differences in library volumes within the pool. The study tracked peripheral blood TCR repertoire changes in vivo during primary and secondary sensitization to the hapten diphenylcyclopropenone (DPC) in alopecia patients. Blood samples were taken from patients before sensitization (week 0) and at 2, 6 and about 24 weeks after DPC sensitization. For TCR sequencing, blood came from 25 to 35 alopecia patients at anywhere from one to four time points (pre-sensitization, 2, 6 and 24 weeks).

Including the terminal cysteine and phenylalanine, the CDR3 comprises 17 residues. Only the CDR3 portion is preserved as DNA: 51 bases, with reading frame beginning at the first base. Trimming costs V 6 bases and J 0 bases, and their ends lie 15 bases apart. CDR1 and CDR2, looked up from the germline V gene, are MNHEY and SVGEGT. Libraries were prepared through RACE. The listed sequencing device is NextSeq 500. During library preparation, unique molecular identifiers were attached to individual cDNA molecules so that TCRs could be counted quantitatively and reproducibly. Both TCR alpha and TCR beta chains were sequenced from each blood RNA sample. Concerning the study's data processing: A median of around 100,000 TCRs per sample was observed, with a range of roughly 20,000 to 750,000. V, J and CDR3 annotation of the TCR reads was carried out using the Decombinator software suite. For the PS versus PT1 abundance plots, all samples were subsampled to the same number of TCRs (28,000). Expanded TCRs were defined as absent before sensitization and observed at least eight times at the 2-week time point. TCRdb reprocessed the public reads (quality trimming at Q25 with fastp, clone calling with MiXCR) and kept in-frame beta chains. Identical CDR3 protein sequences are pooled into one entry, listed with their most common genes and DNA. Clone size and V and J calls follow TCRdb, not the original study. This sample comprises just over 350,000 distinct CDR3 sequences, more than 5% of them detected only once. The ten top clones hold around 5.6% of the sample.

Per the publication, the time point label means: patch test 2, 6 weeks after DPC sensitization. This specimen's treatment or condition label, per the study, means: therapeutic diphenylcyclopropenone sensitization with weekly scalp DPC. At each patch-test visit, blood was drawn before the patch test was applied. Eligible patients were aged 18 to 70, diagnosed with alopecia, deemed suitable for DPC therapy, and excluded if pregnant. Unfractionated whole blood was collected in Tempus Blood RNA tubes, and total RNA was extracted from that blood. Study-wide findings and limitations: Repeated subsampling changed both the strength of the expansion versus patch-test correlation and the threshold at which the correlation became significant. Compared with pre-sensitization or healthy control sets, expanded TCRs formed significantly more large CDR3 similarity clusters, which is consistent with antigen-driven responses. DPC sensitization did not change how many TCRs were above 1 in 1000 frequency, and no evidence was found of alterations in global repertoire structure. A positive correlation was found between the number of PT1 expanded TCRs and patch test score, with significance reached at thresholds 8, 16 and 32 but not 4. All patients had alopecia, a presumed autoimmune disease, so their immune response might differ from that of healthy individuals.

As for this clonotype: The clone's antigen remains unknown. Per-nucleotide qualities are absent, and no much larger clonotype sits a single base away.

Recombination connected TRBV6-2 or TRBV6-3 to TRBJ2-6; no D gene is confidently identified. The sequencing here drew on whole blood, taken in connection with sensitization to the hapten diphenylcyclopropenone (DPC). The TCR comes from a woman aged 18-30 years with alopecia areata. Some clones in this sample may be carry-over from other donors' samples. CDR3 loop: CASSPGSFFSGANVLTF. The DNA is as follows: TGTGCCAGCAGCCCCGGGTCGTTTTTCTCTGGGGCCAACGTCCTGACTTTC.